Presented here are 26 T cell receptor beta chains from one specimen sequenced in a study of T cells after somatic rescue of genetic block (dated by TCRdb to the early 2020s). Library preparation employed the immunoSEQ multiplex PCR assay. What TCRdb holds here is the immuneACCESS table cut down to in-frame rearrangements. Part of the clones is not present; checked against another copy, under half of the missing clones reflect an unresolved V gene, and the others are unexplained. This sample comprises about 63,000 clones, roughly 94% of them detected only once. The top ten clonotypes cover about 3% of the sample. Sequencing used peripheral blood mononuclear cells (PBMCs). Receptors were obtained from a man aged 35-49 years.

The V and J genes are TRBV2 and TRBJ2-6; the match to TRBD1 covers 7 bases. Trimming cost V 5 bases and J 1 base; bases outside gene matches: 2. The CDR3 has 15 residues. Germline V gene lookup returns CDR1 SNHLY and CDR2 FYNNEI. The CDR3 region has the DNA TGTGCCAGCAGTTTGGACAGGTCTGGGGCCAACGTCCTGACTTTC. It codes for CASSLDRSGANVLTF.

This rearrangement joins TRBV5-4 to TRBJ2-3; D may be TRBD1 (5 bases). CDR1 SGHNT and CDR2 YYREEE come from the germline V gene (reference sequence). Trimming left V 2 bases short and J 9 bases short, with 16 bases between. The CDR3 sequence is 14 residues long. The CDR3 coding sequence is TGTGCCAGCAGCTTCGGCTCCGCCTCAGGGACGCAGTATTTT. This encodes CASSFGSASGTQYF.

The gene calls are TRBV7-6 and TRBJ1-1, with no clear D. The CDR3 length is 11 residues. Trimming removed 4 bases at V and 5 bases at J, with 5 bases between. Per the germline V gene, CDR1 is SGHVS and CDR2 is FNYEAQ. CDR3 DNA: TGTGCCAGCAGCTCCAAGACTGAAGCTTTCTTT. Protein product: CASSSKTEAFF.

The chain has TRBV30 and TRBJ2-5; 7 bases are shared with TRBD2. CDR1 GTSNPN and CDR2 SVGIG come from the germline V gene (reference sequence). J gave up 4 bases and V 4 bases, and 9 bases lay outside the gene matches. This CDR3 comprises 14 residues. CDR3 region: CAWNGASGRETQYF. DNA of the CDR3: TGTGCCTGGAACGGTGCTAGCGGTCGAGAGACCCAGTACTTC.

Remarks on this clone: A junction end diverges from the germline sequence, so it may reflect a read error. The chain couples TRBV13 to TRBJ2-1; D call uncertain. Per germline, CDR1 PRHDT and CDR2 FYEKMQ (reference sequence). The CDR3 loop spans 12 amino acids. The CDR3 sequence: CASSLSWNGQFF. The CDR3 DNA reads as TGTGCCAGCAGCTTATCCTGGAATGGGCAGTTCTTC.

This chain uses TRBV19 with TRBJ2-1, with D perhaps matching TRBD2 (6 bases). The CDR3 consists of 14 residues. Germline V CDR1 and CDR2: LNHDA, SQIVND (reference sequence). Between the trimmed V and J ends, which lost 1 base and 2 bases, there was a span of 6 bases. This chain's CDR3 is CASSIGLAYNEQFF. DNA for the CDR3: TGTGCCAGTAGTATAGGACTAGCCTACAATGAGCAGTTCTTC.

The J gene is TRBJ1-1, the V gene TRBV14; TRBD1 might be the D (5 bases). The V end lost 4 bases, the J end lost 4 bases, and 13 bases lay between the germline ends. The CDR3 consists of 14 residues. In germline, CDR1 is SGHDN, CDR2 FVKESK. The CDR3 DNA reads as TGTGCCAGCAGCCGCCGGGGGGTCGGCACTGAAGCTTTCTTT. Translated: CASSRRGVGTEAFF.

The chain links TRBV11-3 to TRBJ2-3; D is unclear. Trimming took 2 bases from V and 2 from J, leaving 8 bases between them. This CDR3 spans 14 amino acids. CDR1 and CDR2 from the germline V gene are SGHNT and YENEEA. The CDR3 region has the DNA TGTGCCAGCAGCTTAAATCGGGCCACAGATACGCAGTATTTT. Residues: CASSLNRATDTQYF.

This sequence joins TRBV5-4 and TRBJ2-5; no definite D call. CDR1 and CDR2 (germline): SGHNT, YYREEE (reference sequence). The V end was cut by 1 base, the J end by 1 base, with 11 bases between. This CDR3 is built from 15 residues. The CDR3: CASSLTIQSQETQYF. CDR3 nucleotides: TGTGCCAGCAGCTTGACGATTCAATCCCAAGAGACCCAGTACTTC.

CDR3 sequence reads: CASSESGGRPYEQYF. The CDR3 DNA sequence: TGTGCCAGCAGTGAATCTGGGGGCAGGCCCTACGAGCAGTACTTC. This chain joins TRBV25-1 and TRBJ2-7; D is perhaps TRBD1 (6 bases). This CDR3 spans 15 amino acids. V was cut by 1 base and J by 2 bases, with 12 bases left in between. CDR1 is MGHDK and CDR2 is SYGVNS in the germline V gene.

This chain links TRBV7-3 with TRBJ2-5; D remains unclear. The CDR3 covers 14 residues. Germline V CDR1 and CDR2: SGHTA, FQGTGA. V was cut by 1 base and J by 1 base, with 7 bases left in between. The DNA of the CDR3 is TGTGCCAGCAGCTTAAGTGGGATCCAAGAGACCCAGTACTTC. Translating it yields CASSLSGIQETQYF.

V gene TRBV6-1 combines with J gene TRBJ2-5; D call uncertain. V lost 5 bases, J lost 5 bases, and 15 bases lay in between. The CDR3 has 14 amino acids. The V gene's germline CDR1 is MNHNS and CDR2 SASEGT. CDR3 sequence reads: CASSFTLGQETQYF. The CDR3 region has the DNA TGTGCCAGCAGTTTCACTTTAGGTCAGGAGACCCAGTACTTC.

This clone was found a few times. The V call is TRBV29-1, the J call TRBJ1-5, with D uncertain. Trimming took off 7 bases at V and 1 base at J, with 14 bases between the two ends. CDR1 and CDR2 (germline): SQVTM, ANQGSEA. The CDR3 covers 14 residues. The CDR3 spells CSAVQVGSNQPQHF. In nucleotides, the CDR3 is TGCAGCGCTGTCCAAGTGGGAAGCAATCAGCCCCAGCATTTT.

This chain uses TRBV18 with TRBJ2-5, with D possibly being TRBD2 (6 bases). The CDR3 has 17 residues. V dropped 0 bases and J dropped 2 bases, with 16 bases sitting between them. Germline V gene data show CDR1 as KGHSH and CDR2 as LQKENI. CDR3 loop: CASSPPGGALGQETQYF. The DNA for the CDR3 is TGTGCCAGCTCACCACCGGGCGGGGCCCTTGGGCAAGAGACCCAGTACTTC.

The chain employs TRBV5-1 and TRBJ2-3; 7 bases are a match to TRBD2. The CDR3 consists of 15 residues. J was trimmed by 4 bases and V by 0 bases; bases with no gene match: 5. CDR1 SGHRS and CDR2 YFSETQ come from the germline V gene. The CDR3 sequence: CASSLAAGRPDTQYF. In nucleotides, the CDR3 is TGCGCCAGCAGCTTGGCAGCGGGACGCCCAGATACGCAGTATTTT.

J is TRBJ2-7 and V is TRBV19; no clear D gene. From germline, CDR1 is LNHDA and CDR2 SQIVND (reference sequence). This CDR3 spans 14 amino acids. The ends were cut back, 5 bases at V and 3 bases at J, with 14 bases in the middle. The CDR3 DNA reads as TGTGCCAGTAGTCGGGCAGGAGAACTCTACGAGCAGTACTTC. It encodes CASSRAGELYEQYF.

This chain links TRBV6-5 with TRBJ2-2; D may be TRBD2 (6 bases). Germline CDR1 reads MNHEY; CDR2 reads SVGAGI. CDR3 length equals 16 residues. Deletions cut 2 bases from V and 4 bases from J, with 14 bases between. CDR3 sequence (DNA): TGTGCCAGCAGTTACGGGTCAGCGGGCCCCACCGGGGAGCTGTTTTTT. Protein product: CASSYGSAGPTGELFF.

This chain uses TRBV4-1 with TRBJ2-3, with D possibly TRBD2 on 5 matching bases. The CDR3 runs 17 residues. V lost 0 bases and J 4 bases, leaving 17 bases between the germline ends. CDR1 is MGHRA, CDR2 YSYEKL, per germline. The DNA of the CDR3 is TGCGCCAGCAGCCAAGAGGCGGGCTACCCGCGATCAGATACGCAGTATTTT. Its translation is CASSQEAGYPRSDTQYF.

V usage is TRBV6-6 and J usage is TRBJ1-1; 8 positions match TRBD1. V was pared by 3 bases and J by 10 bases, with 7 bases of the junction left unmatched. Germline-derived CDR1 and CDR2 are MNHNY and SVGAGI (reference sequence). The CDR3 consists of 13 residues. The CDR3 nucleotides are TGTGCCAGCAGTTATCAGGGGGCGCTGGGAGCTTTCTTT. Translation gives CASSYQGALGAFF.

This clone has a single count. This chain links TRBV10-2 with TRBJ2-3; 8 bases are a match to TRBD2. Trimming removed 6 bases from V and 0 bases from J; junction bases left unmatched: 5. The CDR3 has 15 amino acids. The germline gives CDR1 WSHSY, CDR2 SAAADI. The CDR3 is CASRKSGGSTDTQYF. CDR3 coding DNA: TGCGCCAGCAGAAAAAGCGGGGGTAGCACAGATACGCAGTATTTT.

The gene calls are TRBV13 and TRBJ2-5; D remains ambiguous. The CDR3 covers 14 residues. The germline CDR1 and CDR2 sequences are PRHDT and FYEKMQ (reference sequence). Trimming took 5 bases from V and 5 from J, leaving 15 bases between them. CDR3 protein: CASSPRAAGETQYF. Here the CDR3 DNA reads TGTGCCAGCAGCCCAAGGGCAGCTGGGGAGACCCAGTACTTC.

This chain connects TRBV19 to TRBJ2-2; D unclear. V dropped 3 bases and J dropped 2 bases, with 7 bases sitting between them. The CDR3 is 14 amino acids. Germline values: CDR1 LNHDA, CDR2 SQIVND (reference sequence). The CDR3 region is CASSIPANTGELFF. In DNA form, the CDR3 reads TGTGCCAGTAGTATCCCCGCAAACACCGGGGAGCTGTTTTTT. The entire variable domain, with the rest obtained from reference TRBV19 and TRBJ2-2, is as follows: DGGITQSPKYLFRKEGQNVTLSCEQNLNHDAMYWYRQDPGQGLRLIYYSQIVNDFQKGDIAEGYSVSREKKESFPLTVTSAQKNPTAFYLCASSIPANTGELFFGEGSRLTVL.

The chain is built from TRBV6-1 and TRBJ2-7; D is perhaps TRBD2 (6 bases). The CDR3 has 15 amino acids. CDR1 and CDR2 from the germline V gene are MNHNS and SASEGT. Trimming took 4 bases from V and 4 from J, leaving 17 bases between them. The CDR3 loop is CASSVPSAAPYEQYF. The CDR3 nucleotides read TGTGCCAGCAGTGTACCTAGCGCCGCACCGTACGAGCAGTACTTC.

CDR3 sequence: CASSLILGAAGELFF. Here the CDR3 DNA reads TGTGCCAGCAGTTTAATCTTGGGCGCGGCCGGGGAGCTGTTTTTT. The J gene is TRBJ2-2, the V gene TRBV27; D is unclear. The CDR3 loop spans 15 amino acids. Germline V gene data show CDR1 as MNHEY and CDR2 as SMNVEV (reference sequence). V was pared by 2 bases and J by 6 bases, with 13 bases between.

This clone appeared a single time. This CDR3 is CASSLQVSYEQYF. Here the CDR3 DNA reads TGTGCCAGCAGTTTACAAGTCTCCTACGAGCAGTACTTC. The rearrangement joins TRBV27 to TRBJ2-7; D gene ambiguous. This CDR3 has 13 amino acids. Germline V lookup: CDR1 MNHEY, CDR2 SMNVEV (reference sequence). Trimming shortened V by 2 bases and J by 0 bases, and 5 bases separated the two germline ends.

The CDR3 spells CASSFGWGNTEAFF. DNA of the CDR3: TGTGCCAGCAGTTTCGGGTGGGGGAACACTGAAGCTTTCTTT. The chain combines TRBV27 with TRBJ1-1; no firm D call. The CDR3 sequence is 14 residues long. CDR1 and CDR2 from the germline V gene are MNHEY and SMNVEV (reference sequence). Trimming took 3 bases from V and 1 from J, leaving 9 bases between them.